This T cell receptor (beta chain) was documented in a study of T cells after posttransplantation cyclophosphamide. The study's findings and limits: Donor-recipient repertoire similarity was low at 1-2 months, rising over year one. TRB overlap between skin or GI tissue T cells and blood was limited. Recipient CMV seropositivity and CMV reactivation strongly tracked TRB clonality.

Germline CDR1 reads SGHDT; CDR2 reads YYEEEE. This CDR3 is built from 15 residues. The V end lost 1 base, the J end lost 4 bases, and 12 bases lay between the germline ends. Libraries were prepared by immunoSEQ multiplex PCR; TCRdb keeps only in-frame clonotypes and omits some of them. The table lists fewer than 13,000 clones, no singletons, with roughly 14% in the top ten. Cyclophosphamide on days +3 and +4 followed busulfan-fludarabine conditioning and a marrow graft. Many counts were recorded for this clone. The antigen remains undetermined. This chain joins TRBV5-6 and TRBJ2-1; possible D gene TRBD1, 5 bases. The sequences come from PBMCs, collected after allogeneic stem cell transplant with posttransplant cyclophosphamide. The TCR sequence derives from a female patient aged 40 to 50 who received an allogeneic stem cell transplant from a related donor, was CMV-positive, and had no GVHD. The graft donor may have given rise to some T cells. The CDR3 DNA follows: TGTGCCAGCAGCTTGACAGGACCCCGGTACAATGAGCAGTTCTTC. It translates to CASSLTGPRYNEQFF.